The clone carrying this T cell receptor beta chain was observed many times. The authors obtained PBMCs from 10 ml of fresh peripheral blood. Trimming removed 0 bases from V and 4 bases from J; junction bases left unmatched: 6. The CDR3 consists of 16 residues. Germline V gives CDR1 SGHRS, CDR2 YFSETQ. This specimen comes from a study of T cells in Graves' hyperthyroidism and ophthalmopathy. There were TCR beta CDR3 regions amplified from RNA transcripts. The primer set for the first-round RT-PCR of the TCR CDR3 was HTBI. Via MiXCR, TCRdb re-called the multiplex PCR reads, giving one row per CDR3 protein. Among roughly 400,000 distinct CDR3 sequences listed, roughly 13% were seen once.

The sample consisted of blood. This TCR came from a man aged 50-60 years with Graves' ophthalmopathy. The rearrangement links TRBV5-1 to TRBJ2-5, with 10 bases lining up with TRBD2. The CDR3 reads CASSLAASGGTETQYF. For the CDR3, the DNA is TGCGCCAGCAGCTTGGCGGCTAGCGGGGGTACAGAGACCCAGTACTTC.